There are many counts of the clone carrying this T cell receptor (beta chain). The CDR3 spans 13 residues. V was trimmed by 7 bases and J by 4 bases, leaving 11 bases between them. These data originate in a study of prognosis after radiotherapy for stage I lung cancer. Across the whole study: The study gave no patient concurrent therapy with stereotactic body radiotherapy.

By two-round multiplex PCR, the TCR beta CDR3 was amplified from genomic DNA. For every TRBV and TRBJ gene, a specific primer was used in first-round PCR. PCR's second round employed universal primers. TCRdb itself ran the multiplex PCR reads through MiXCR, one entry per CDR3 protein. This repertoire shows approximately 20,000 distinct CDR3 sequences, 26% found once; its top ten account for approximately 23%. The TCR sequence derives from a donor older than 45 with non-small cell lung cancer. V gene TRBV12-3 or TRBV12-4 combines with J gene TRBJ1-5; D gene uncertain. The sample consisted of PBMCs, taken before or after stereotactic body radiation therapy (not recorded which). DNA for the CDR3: TGTGCCAGCAAACGAGGCGGGAATCAGCCCCAGCATTTT. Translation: CASKRGGNQPQHF.